This note documents a single TCR beta chain sequence. Its antigen is undetermined. This entry belongs to a study of post-analysis software for immune sequencing data. Whole-study context: Relapsing-remitting, secondary progressive and progressive-relapsing forms made up the multiple sclerosis disease courses. Study conclusions and caveats: Normalized Chao1 diversity in multiple sclerosis patients fell significantly below that of controls.

Each TCR beta cDNA library carried unique molecular identifiers. Starting from around 0.96 to 9.9 million T cells, the study yielded about 540,000 cDNA molecules. Via MiXCR, TCRdb re-called the PCR reads, giving one row per CDR3 protein. The repertoire holds around 770,000 distinct CDR3 sequences, with 46% as singletons. Input material: blood. The TCR sequence derives from a girl aged 5-17 years with multiple sclerosis.

DNA for the CDR3: TGCAGCGTTGACTGGGCTAACTATGGCTACACCTTC. Translating it yields CSVDWANYGYTF. The chain recombines TRBV29-1 with TRBJ1-2; the D is unclear. The CDR3 runs to 12 residues. Trimming left V 3 bases short and J 0 bases short, with 5 bases between. Germline-derived CDR1 and CDR2 are SQVTM and ANQGSEA.